This TCR beta chain derives from a study of blood T cell repertoires in COVID-19. Study context: Donors in the United States, Italy and Spain gave samples during acute or convalescent COVID-19.

A remark on this clone: A junction end diverges from the germline sequence, so it may reflect a read error.

Germline assignment: CDR1 MDHEN and CDR2 SYDVKM. The CDR3 length is 11 residues. In terms of age and location, participants ranged from about 18 to 90 years and lived in 24 US areas. Using immunoSEQ multiplex PCR, the repertoire was profiled, and TCRdb retains in-frame clones only, with some absent. The table records roughly 250,000 clones, about 88% of them present only once. The chain combines TRBV28 with TRBJ2-3, with 8 bases identical to TRBD2. The TCR originated in a woman aged 45-59 years who had recovered from COVID-19. Sequencing used PBMCs or T cells enriched from blood (not recorded which). The CDR3 DNA sequence: TGTGCCAGCAGTTTAATGGGACTAGTAACCTGG. Residues: CASSLMGLVTW.